This T cell receptor (beta chain) was recovered during a study of T cell repertoires in cytomegalovirus infection. This CDR3 is built from 15 residues. Trimming cost V 1 base and J 3 bases, with 9 bases left between them. In germline, CDR1 is SGHVS, CDR2 FNYEAQ. Study-level findings and limits: The cumulative frequency of public TCR beta families identified carriers of CMV plus the relevant HLA.

Each CDR3 protein is one row after TCRdb ran MiXCR on the reads. The table lists 800,000 to 950,000 distinct CDR3 sequences, about 31% of them singletons, with roughly an eighth in the top ten. Turning to this clonotype: What it binds is not known.

The sequence came from a human donor in good health (CMV status not recorded). Some clones in this sample may be carry-over from other donors' samples. The sample in question was cultured CD8+ T cells from PBMCs, obtained from culture after CMV antigen stimulation. The J gene is TRBJ2-2, the V gene TRBV7-6, with D hard to call. DNA for the CDR3: TGTGCCAGCAGCTTAGGAAACATGTACACCGGGGAGCTGTTTTTT. Its translation is CASSLGNMYTGELFF. Supplemented by reference TRBV7-6 and TRBJ2-2, the full variable domain reads GAGVSQSPRYKVTKRGQDVALRCDPISGHVSLYWYRQALGQGPEFLTYFNYEAQQDKSGLPNDRFSAERPEGSISTLTIQRTEQRDSAMYRCASSLGNMYTGELFFGEGSRLTVL.